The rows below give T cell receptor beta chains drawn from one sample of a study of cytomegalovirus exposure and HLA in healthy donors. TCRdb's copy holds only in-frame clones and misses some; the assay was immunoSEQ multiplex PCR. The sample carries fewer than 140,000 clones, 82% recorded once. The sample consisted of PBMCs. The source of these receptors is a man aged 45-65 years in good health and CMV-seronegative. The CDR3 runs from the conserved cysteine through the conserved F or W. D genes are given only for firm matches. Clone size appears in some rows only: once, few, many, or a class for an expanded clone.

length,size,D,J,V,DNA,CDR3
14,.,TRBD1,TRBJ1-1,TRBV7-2,TGTGCCAGCAGCTTAGGCAGGGGGGCGACTGAAGCTTTCTTT,CASSLGRGATEAFF
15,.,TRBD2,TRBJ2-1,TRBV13,TGTGCCAGCAGCTTAGGGACTAGCGGGGGCAATGAGCAGTTCTTC,CASSLGTSGGNEQFF
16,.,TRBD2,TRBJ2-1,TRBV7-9,TGTTCCAGCAGCTTAGGGACTAGCGGGGGATACAATGAGCAGTTCTTC,CSSSLGTSGGYNEQFF
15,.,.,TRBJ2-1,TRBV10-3,TGTGCCATCAGTGACAAACGGGAATCCTACAATGAGCAGTTCTTC,CAISDKRESYNEQFF
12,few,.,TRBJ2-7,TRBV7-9,TGTGCCAGCAGCTTAGCCCGGGGTCACGGCCAATTC,CASSLARGHGQF
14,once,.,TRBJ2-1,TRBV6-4,TGTGCCAGCAAGGTCGTGGAGGGCGACAATGAGCAGTTCTTC,CASKVVEGDNEQFF
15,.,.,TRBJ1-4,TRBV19,TGTGCCAGTAGTCTCGGGACTCAGGGAATCGAAAAACTGTTTTTT,CASSLGTQGIEKLFF
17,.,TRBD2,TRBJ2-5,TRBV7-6,TGTGCCAGCAGCTTAGCGAGGAGCGGGGGGCTTGGAGAGACCCAGTACTTC,CASSLARSGGLGETQYF
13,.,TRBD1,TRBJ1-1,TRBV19,TGTGCCAGTAGTATAACAGGGGACACTGAAGCTTTCTTT,CASSITGDTEAFF
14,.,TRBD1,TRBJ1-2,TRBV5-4,TGTGCCAGCAGCGCCCGGGACAGGCTTATGGGCTACACCTTC,CASSARDRLMGYTF
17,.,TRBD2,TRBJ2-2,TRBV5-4,TGTGCCAGCAGCCCCCGGACTAGCGGGGCAAACACCGGGGAGCTGTTTTTT,CASSPRTSGANTGELFF
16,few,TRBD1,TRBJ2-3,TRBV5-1,TGCGCCAGCAGCTTGGCGGGACAGGGTACCACAGATACGCAGTATTTT,CASSLAGQGTTDTQYF
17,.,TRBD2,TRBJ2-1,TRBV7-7,TGTGCCAGCAGCTCAGAGGAACTAGCGGGGGGGAACAATGAGCAGTTCTTC,CASSSEELAGGNNEQFF
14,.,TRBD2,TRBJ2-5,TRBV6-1,TGTGCCAGCAGGACTAGCGGGTACCAAGAGACCCAGTACTTC,CASRTSGYQETQYF
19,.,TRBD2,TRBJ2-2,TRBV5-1,TGCGCCAGCAGCTTGGAACTAGCGGGGGCCCTGAGGAGCACCGGGGAGCTGTTTTTT,CASSLELAGALRSTGELFF
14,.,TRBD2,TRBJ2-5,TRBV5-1,TGCGCCAGCAGCTTAACTAGCGGGGAGGAGACCCAGTACTTC,CASSLTSGEETQYF
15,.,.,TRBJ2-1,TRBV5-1,TGCGCCAGCAGCTTGGTTGGCGACAATTACAATGAGCAGTTCTTC,CASSLVGDNYNEQFF
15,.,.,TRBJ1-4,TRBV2,TGTGCCAGCAGTGAAGCTGGGGCGGGGGCGGAAAAACTGTTTTTT,CASSEAGAGAEKLFF
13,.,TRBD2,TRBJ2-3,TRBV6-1,TGTGCCAGCAGTGAAGAAGCGGGGGCTACGCAGTATTTT,CASSEEAGATQYF
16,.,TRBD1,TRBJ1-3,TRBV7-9,TGTGCCAGCAGCCTCGGACAGGGAAGCTCTGGAAACACCATATATTTT,CASSLGQGSSGNTIYF
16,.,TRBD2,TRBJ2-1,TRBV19,TGTGCCAGTACCGACACAGCGGGGGGGCTCTACAATGAGCAGTTCTTC,CASTDTAGGLYNEQFF
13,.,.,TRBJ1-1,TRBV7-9,TGTGCCAGCAGCTTAGCGCCGGGGTTTGAAGCTTTCTTT,CASSLAPGFEAFF
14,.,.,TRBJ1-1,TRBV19,TGTGCCAGTCGCTCGGGAGGGGTCGGCACTGAAGCTTTCTTT,CASRSGGVGTEAFF
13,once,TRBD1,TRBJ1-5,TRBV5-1,TGCGCCAGCAGACCTGACAGGGAGCAGCCCCAGCATTTT,CASRPDREQPQHF
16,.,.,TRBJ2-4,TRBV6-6,TGTGCCAGCAGTCCTGGCCCAATGCTAGCCAAAAACATTCAGTACTTC,CASSPGPMLAKNIQYF
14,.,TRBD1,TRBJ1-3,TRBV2,TGTGCCAGCAGTGGGGACAGGAGTGGAAACACCATATATTTT,CASSGDRSGNTIYF
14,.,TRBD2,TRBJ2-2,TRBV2,TGTGCCAGCAGTATGACTAGCGCCACCGGGGAGCTGTTTTTT,CASSMTSATGELFF
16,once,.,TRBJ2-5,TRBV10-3,TGTGCCATCAGTCGCAGATCCAGCGAGACCCAAGAGACCCAGTACTTC,CAISRRSSETQETQYF
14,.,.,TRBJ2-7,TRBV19,TGTGCCAGTAGCATCGGACACCAAGCCTACGAGCAGTACTTC,CASSIGHQAYEQYF
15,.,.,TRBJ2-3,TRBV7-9,TGTGCCAGCTCCGACGGGGGACTTGGCACAGATACGCAGTATTTT,CASSDGGLGTDTQYF
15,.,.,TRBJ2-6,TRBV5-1,TGCGCCAGCACAGAAGGGAGCTCTGGGGCCAACGTCCTGACTTTC,CASTEGSSGANVLTF
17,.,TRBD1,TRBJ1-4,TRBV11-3,TGTGCCAGCAGCTTAGCCCTCGGGACAGGGGTGGCTGAAAAACTGTTTTTT,CASSLALGTGVAEKLFF
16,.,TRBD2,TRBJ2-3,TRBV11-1,TGTGCCAGCAGCTTGAATAGCGGGGGGGTCCAGTCTACGCAGTATTTT,CASSLNSGGVQSTQYF
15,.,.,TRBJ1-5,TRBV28,TGTGCCAGCAGTACGGGGGACCTTAGCAATCAGCCCCAGCATTTT,CASSTGDLSNQPQHF
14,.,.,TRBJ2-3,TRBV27,TGTGCCAGCAGCCCTCTCGGAGGGGAAGATACGCAGTATTTT,CASSPLGGEDTQYF
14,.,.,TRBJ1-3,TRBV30,TGTGCCTGGAGTAACAGGGCCCAAGGAAACACCATATATTTT,CAWSNRAQGNTIYF
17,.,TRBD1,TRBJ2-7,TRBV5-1,TGCGCCAGCAGCTTGAGGCCAACAGGGGGCCGATCCTACGAGCAGTACTTC,CASSLRPTGGRSYEQYF
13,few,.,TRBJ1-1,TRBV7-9,TGTGCCAGCAGCTTAAGGGGGTTCACTGAAGCTTTCTTT,CASSLRGFTEAFF
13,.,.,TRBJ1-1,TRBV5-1,TGCGCCAGCAGTAGCAACGGGGGCACTGAAGCTTTCTTT,CASSSNGGTEAFF
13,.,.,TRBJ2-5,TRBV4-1,TGCGCCAGCAGCCAGCCGAGGGAAGAGACCCAGTACTTC,CASSQPREETQYF
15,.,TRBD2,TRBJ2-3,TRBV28,TGTGCCAGCAGTCCCCTAGCGGGGGGCACAGATACGCAGTATTTT,CASSPLAGGTDTQYF
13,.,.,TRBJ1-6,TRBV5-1,TGCGCCAGCAGCTTGACAGATAATTCACCCCTCCACTTT,CASSLTDNSPLHF
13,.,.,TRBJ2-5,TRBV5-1,TGCGCCAGCAGCTTGGTTGGGGGCGAGACCCAGTACTTC,CASSLVGGETQYF
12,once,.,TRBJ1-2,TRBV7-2,TGTGTGTCGGGGGGCGTGGGTGGTGGCTACACCTTC,CVSGGVGGGYTF
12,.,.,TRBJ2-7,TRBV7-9,TGTGCCAGCAGCTTAGGCGTCTGGGAGCAGTACTTC,CASSLGVWEQYF
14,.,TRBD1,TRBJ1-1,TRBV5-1,TGCGCCAGCAAGAGGACAGGGGTAAACACTGAAGCTTTCTTT,CASKRTGVNTEAFF
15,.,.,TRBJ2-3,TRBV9,TGTGCCAGCAGCGTATCTAGCGTGCAGGGAGATACGCAGTATTTT,CASSVSSVQGDTQYF